A selection of T cell receptor beta chains follows, all from one sample in a study of blood T cell repertoires in COVID-19. Measured with immunoSEQ multiplex PCR; TCRdb has only the in-frame clones, and not every one. The sample consists of 140,000 or so clones, approximately 80% of them appearing once. The sequencing input was peripheral blood. These receptor sequences come from a man in his fifties or sixties with acute or convalescent COVID-19. Each CDR3 is given with its conserved first and last residue. A D gene is named only where the DNA matches it firmly.

CDR3 length	V gene	J gene	D gene	CDR3 protein
16	TRBV18	TRBJ1-5	-	CASSPLPGSSNQPQHF
16	TRBV10-2	TRBJ1-2	TRBD1	CASSESGRQGPSGYTF
13	TRBV10-1	TRBJ2-2	-	CASSPRVTGELFF
14	TRBV7-3	TRBJ2-3	TRBD1	CASSLGQVADTQYF
12	TRBV15	TRBJ1-2	-	CATSPQRGGYTF
11	TRBV5-1	TRBJ1-2	-	CASSLAGGYTF
16	TRBV7-2	TRBJ2-5	TRBD2	CASSLSSGRIQETQYF
14	TRBV27	TRBJ2-1	TRBD1	CASSLGGDREEQFF
19	TRBV5-1	TRBJ2-3	-	CASSLLPTGRRALTDTQYF
14	TRBV5-4	TRBJ1-1	-	CASSLEKGQTEAFF
16	TRBV7-3	TRBJ2-1	-	CASSPFWGVTGNEQFF
13	TRBV2	TRBJ1-6	-	CASKETTNSPLHF
16	TRBV24-1	TRBJ2-1	-	CATSDFFGVGRDEQFF
13	TRBV5-4	TRBJ2-3	-	CASSLTSTDTQYF
11	TRBV20-1	TRBJ1-1	-	CSASSQDEAFF
15	TRBV4-1	TRBJ1-2	TRBD1	CASSQGTGDRLGYTF
16	TRBV5-4	TRBJ1-1	TRBD1	CASSLGRDRVKAEAFF
14	TRBV29-1	TRBJ2-1	TRBD2	CSVEGLAGGLQQFF
15	TRBV3-1/TRBV3-2	TRBJ2-2	TRBD2	CASSRTSRNTGELFF
15	TRBV15	TRBJ2-3	-	CATSRSREPTDTQYF
13	TRBV29-1	TRBJ1-1	TRBD1	CSVAGGADTEAFF
17	TRBV18	TRBJ1-2	-	CASSPELSQASNYGYTF
16	TRBV18	TRBJ1-2	TRBD1	CASSPMTGGENYGYTF
14	TRBV19	TRBJ1-2	TRBD1	CASFEGQGNYGYTF
15	TRBV2	TRBJ1-2	-	CASSVGGATNYGYTF
14	TRBV28	TRBJ2-5	TRBD1	CASIKQGGARTQYF
15	TRBV5-6	TRBJ2-3	TRBD1	CASSSGQGATDTQYF
16	TRBV4-1	TRBJ1-1	-	CASSRAEGGDGTEAFF
16	TRBV5-6	TRBJ2-5	-	CASSLVSGGLGETQYF